This passage covers 26 T cell receptor beta chains from one sample sequenced in a study of CXCR3-negative and CXCR3-positive naive CD8 T cells. Study-wide results and limits: Researchers report that CXCR3-positive naive cells carry more hydrophobic TRB CDR3s than CXCR3-negative naive cells.

No antigens are known for them. The method, 5' RACE with UMI labels, was used to prepare the TRB cDNA libraries. TCRdb re-analyzed the 5' RACE reads; it lists each CDR3 protein once, without DNA. Recorded for this sample: tens of thousands of distinct CDR3 sequences. Sequencing was performed on naive CXCR3+ CD8+ T cells from blood. Subset meaning: CD45RO-CCR7+CD27+CD95- naive CD8+ T cells expressing CXCR3 (TNR3+). All receptors derive from a human donor in good health. Some clones in this sample may be carry-over from other donors' samples.

The chain links TRBV25-1 to TRBJ2-2; TCRdb's D gene call, TRBD1, goes unchecked for lack of DNA. The CDR3 extends over 14 amino acids. In germline, CDR1 is MGHDK, CDR2 SYGVNS. The CDR3 is CASSDYVGAGELFF.

The CDR3 here is CASSHEGSGGSNEQFF. The genes are TRBV14 and TRBJ2-1; TCRdb gives TRBD2 as the D gene, but with no DNA this cannot be confirmed. CDR1 and CDR2 (germline): SGHDN, FVKESK. The CDR3 is made up of 16 amino acids.

The chain links TRBV20-1 to TRBJ2-1; TCRdb proposes TRBD2, but this gene call is untestable without DNA. This CDR3 comprises 18 residues. Germline CDR1 reads DFQATT; CDR2 reads SNEGSKA (reference sequence). CDR3 protein: CSASPLLDVMWAYNEQFF.

The chain joins TRBV29-1 to TRBJ2-3; as DNA is missing, the TRBD1 call by TCRdb cannot be tested. The CDR3 covers 14 residues. Germline CDR1 SQVTM, CDR2 ANQGSEA. This CDR3 reads CSVEEGPGVDTQYF.

The J gene is TRBJ2-5, the V gene TRBV20-1; TCRdb gives TRBD1 as the D gene, but with no DNA this cannot be confirmed. The CDR3 runs 15 residues. CDR1 and CDR2 from the germline V gene are DFQATT and SNEGSKA (reference sequence). The CDR3 sequence is CSARNRQGVEETQYF.

The chain uses TRBV29-1 and TRBJ2-1; TCRdb outputs TRBD2, but without DNA this stays unchecked. The CDR3 totals 15 residues. Germline V CDR1 and CDR2: SQVTM, ANQGSEA. The CDR3 protein is CSVEGEESSYNEQFF.

CDR3 sequence: CASSKDHELGGNEQFF. The chain carries TRBV4-2 and TRBJ2-1; TCRdb outputs TRBD2, but without DNA this stays unchecked. Germline CDR1 LGHNA, CDR2 YNFKEQ. CDR3 length equals 16 residues.

The chain carries TRBV5-1 and TRBJ1-1; TCRdb proposes TRBD1, but this gene call is untestable without DNA. The CDR3 is 13 residues long. CDR1 and CDR2 from the germline V gene are SGHRS and YFSETQ. The CDR3 spells CASSLQVMAEAFF.

The chain recombines TRBV4-2 with TRBJ2-1; the D call from TCRdb, TRBD2, cannot be confirmed without DNA. The CDR3 sequence is 15 residues long. Germline CDR1 reads LGHNA; CDR2 reads YNFKEQ. CDR3 protein: CASSRTSGGANEQFF.

This chain links TRBV14 with TRBJ2-3. CDR1 and CDR2 from the germline V gene are SGHDN and FVKESK. The CDR3 is 17 residues long. The CDR3: CASSQSAAVWSTDTQYF.

V and J are TRBV28 and TRBJ2-5; the TRBD2 assignment by TCRdb is unverifiable without DNA. CDR1 and CDR2 from the germline V gene are MDHEN and SYDVKM. CDR3 size: 14 residues. This CDR3 is CASRQGLVLETQYF.

The J gene is TRBJ2-1, the V gene TRBV28; the D gene TCRdb calls, TRBD1, cannot be checked with no DNA. The CDR3 is 16 residues long. The V gene's germline CDR1 is MDHEN and CDR2 SYDVKM. CDR3 loop: CASSSTDRGPYNEQFF.

V gene TRBV28 combines with J gene TRBJ1-1. Germline CDR1 reads MDHEN; CDR2 reads SYDVKM. The CDR3 length is 12 residues. The chain's CDR3 is CASSFLGTEAFF.

The gene calls are TRBV6-5 and TRBJ2-1. CDR1 and CDR2 (germline): MNHEY, SVGAGI. The CDR3 length is 13 residues. The CDR3 region is CASSSSSWNEQFF.

This sequence joins TRBV20-1 and TRBJ2-1; TCRdb designates TRBD2, a call that cannot be tested without DNA. Per germline, CDR1 DFQATT and CDR2 SNEGSKA (reference sequence). There are 12 residues in the CDR3. CDR3 protein: CSARHIAGGQFF.

The rearrangement links TRBV20-1 to TRBJ2-3; without DNA, the TCRdb call of TRBD2 cannot be checked. Germline loops: CDR1 DFQATT, CDR2 SNEGSKA (reference sequence). This CDR3 region has 14 residues. This CDR3 reads CSARDPGGKDTQYF.

The chain employs TRBV2 and TRBJ1-1; TCRdb names TRBD1, which stays unverified in the absence of DNA. Germline lookup yields CDR1 SNHLY and CDR2 FYNNEI. The CDR3 spans 15 residues. CDR3 loop: CASSERDSEGTEAFF.

V is TRBV5-5 and J is TRBJ2-1; TCRdb's D call of TRBD2 is untestable without DNA. The CDR3 has 15 amino acids. Germline CDR1 reads SGHKS; CDR2 reads YYEKEE (reference sequence). CDR3 sequence: CASSSLAGDYNEQFF.

This chain links TRBV28 with TRBJ2-7. The CDR3 contains 14 residues. Germline V gene sequence: CDR1 MDHEN, CDR2 SYDVKM. The chain's CDR3 is CASSLSAQAYEQYF.

The chain couples TRBV25-1 to TRBJ1-2. From germline, CDR1 is MGHDK and CDR2 SYGVNS. The CDR3 consists of 12 residues. Here the CDR3 reads CASKWRDYGYTF.

J is TRBJ2-1 and V is TRBV20-1; TCRdb designates TRBD2, a call that cannot be tested without DNA. This CDR3 contains 18 residues. Per the germline V gene, CDR1 is DFQATT and CDR2 is SNEGSKA (reference sequence). This chain's CDR3 is CSARDLEGSRGPYNEQFF.

V usage is TRBV18 and J usage is TRBJ1-1; TCRdb gives TRBD1 as the D gene, but with no DNA this cannot be confirmed. There are 15 residues in the CDR3. CDR1 and CDR2 from the germline V gene are KGHSH and LQKENI. CDR3 loop: CASSPQRGWNTEAFF.

The gene calls are TRBV29-1 and TRBJ1-1. Germline assignment: CDR1 SQVTM and CDR2 ANQGSEA. The CDR3 length is 12 residues. The chain's CDR3 is CSAVFGNTEAFF.

J is TRBJ2-7 and V is TRBV4-1. The CDR3 extends over 13 amino acids. Germline-derived CDR1 and CDR2 are MGHRA and YSYEKL. The CDR3 reads CASSQGPTYEQYF.

The rearrangement uses TRBV15 and TRBJ2-1; the TCRdb D gene call, TRBD2, has no DNA to confirm it. This CDR3 has 18 amino acids. Germline CDR1 is LNHNV and CDR2 is YYDKDF (reference sequence). The CDR3 here is CATSRELGQKVFLGEQFF.

This chain links TRBV28 with TRBJ2-1. In germline, CDR1 is MDHEN, CDR2 SYDVKM. This CDR3 region has 14 residues. CDR3 sequence reads: CASRELHLDNEQFF.